The source of this TCR beta chain is a study of blood T cell repertoires in COVID-19. Study background: Spain, Italy and the United States supplied samples that represented acute and convalescent COVID-19.

Participant-given clinical history determined each cohort assignment. Germline V gene lookup returns CDR1 SGHNT and CDR2 YYREEE (reference sequence). V dropped 4 bases and J dropped 0 bases, with 16 bases sitting between them. The CDR3 is 16 residues long. Authors' analysis steps: Cell counts per sample came from amplifying reference gene primers. TCRdb's copy holds only in-frame clones and misses some; the assay was immunoSEQ multiplex PCR. That table furnishes V, J and clone size, whereas the DNA furnished D and trimming. The sample has roughly 500,000 clones, approximately 87% seen once; the top ten hold around 1.9%.

Sequencing was performed on PBMCs or T cells enriched from blood (not recorded which). The TCR comes from a middle-aged woman who had recovered from COVID-19. This chain links TRBV5-4 with TRBJ1-2; weak D call: TRBD1 (6 bases). The CDR3 reads CASSPQQGLANYGYTF. CDR3 nucleotide sequence: TGTGCCAGCAGCCCCCAACAGGGCCTAGCTAACTATGGCTACACCTTC.